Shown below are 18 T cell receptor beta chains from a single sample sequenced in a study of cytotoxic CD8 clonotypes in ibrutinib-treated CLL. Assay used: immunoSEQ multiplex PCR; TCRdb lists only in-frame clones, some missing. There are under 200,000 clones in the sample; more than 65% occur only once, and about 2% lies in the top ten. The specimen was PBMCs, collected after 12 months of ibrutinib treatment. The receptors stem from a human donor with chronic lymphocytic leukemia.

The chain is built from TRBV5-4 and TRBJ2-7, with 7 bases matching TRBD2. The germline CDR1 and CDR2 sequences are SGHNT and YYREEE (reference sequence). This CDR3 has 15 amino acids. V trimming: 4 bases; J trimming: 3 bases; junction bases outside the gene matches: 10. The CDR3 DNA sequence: TGTGCCAGCAGCCCGGGGGGAGTAGGTGACTACGAGCAGTACTTC. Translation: CASSPGGVGDYEQYF.

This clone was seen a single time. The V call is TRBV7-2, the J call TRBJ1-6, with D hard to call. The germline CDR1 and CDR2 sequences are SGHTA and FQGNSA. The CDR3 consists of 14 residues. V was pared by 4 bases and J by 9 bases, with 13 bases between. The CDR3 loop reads CASSSGRGGSPLHF. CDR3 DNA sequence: TGTGCCAGCAGCTCCGGACGGGGAGGTTCACCCCTCCACTTT.

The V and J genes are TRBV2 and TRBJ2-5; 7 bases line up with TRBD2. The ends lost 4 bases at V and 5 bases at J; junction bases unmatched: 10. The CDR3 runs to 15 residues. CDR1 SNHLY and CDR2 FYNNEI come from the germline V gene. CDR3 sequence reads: CASSVTGLVRETQYF. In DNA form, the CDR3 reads TGTGCCAGCAGTGTTACAGGACTAGTAAGGGAGACCCAGTACTTC. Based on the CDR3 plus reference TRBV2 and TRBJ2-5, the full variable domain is EPEVTQTPSHQVTQMGQEVILRCVPISNHLYFYWYRQILGQKVEFLVSFYNNEISEKSEIFDDQFSVERPDGSNFTLKIRSTKLEDSAMYFCASSVTGLVRETQYFGPGTRLLVL.

The CDR3 nucleotides are TGTGCCAGCATCGGGACAGGGTACAATGAGCAGTTCTTC. Translated: CASIGTGYNEQFF. V gene TRBV28 combines with J gene TRBJ2-1; 9 bases fit TRBD1. Germline CDR1 and CDR2: MDHEN and SYDVKM. This CDR3 has 13 amino acids. V dropped 7 bases and J dropped 4; count of bases not matched to a gene: 2.

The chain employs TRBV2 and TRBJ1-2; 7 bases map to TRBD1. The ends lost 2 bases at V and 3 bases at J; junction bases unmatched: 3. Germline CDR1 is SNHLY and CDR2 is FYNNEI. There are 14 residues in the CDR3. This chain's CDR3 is CASSERDSYYGYTF. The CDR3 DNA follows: TGTGCCAGCAGTGAACGGGACAGTTACTATGGCTACACCTTC.

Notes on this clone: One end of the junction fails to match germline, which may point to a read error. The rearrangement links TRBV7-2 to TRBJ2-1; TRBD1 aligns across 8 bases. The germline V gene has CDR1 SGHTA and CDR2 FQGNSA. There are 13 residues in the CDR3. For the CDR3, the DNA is TGTGCCAGCAGCTTAGAGCGACAGGGGCGCCCCGTCTTC. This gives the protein CASSLERQGRPVF.

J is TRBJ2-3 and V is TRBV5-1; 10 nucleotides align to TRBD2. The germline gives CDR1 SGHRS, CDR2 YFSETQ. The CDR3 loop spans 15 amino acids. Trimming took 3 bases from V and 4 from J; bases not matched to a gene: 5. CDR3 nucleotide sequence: TGCGCCAGCAGCTCCGCGGGGACTAGCGCAGATACGCAGTATTTT. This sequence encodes CASSSAGTSADTQYF.

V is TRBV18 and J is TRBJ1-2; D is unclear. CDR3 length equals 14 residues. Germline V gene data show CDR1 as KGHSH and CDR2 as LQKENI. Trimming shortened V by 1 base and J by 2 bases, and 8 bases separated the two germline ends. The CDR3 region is CASSPLTGNYGYTF. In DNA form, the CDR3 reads TGTGCCAGCTCACCACTCACGGGGAACTATGGCTACACCTTC.

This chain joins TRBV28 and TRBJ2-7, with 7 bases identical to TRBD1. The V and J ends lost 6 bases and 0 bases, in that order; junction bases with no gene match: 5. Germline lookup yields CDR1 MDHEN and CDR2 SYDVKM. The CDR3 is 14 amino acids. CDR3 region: CASRPTGRSYEQYF. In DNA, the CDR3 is TGTGCCAGCAGACCGACAGGGCGCTCCTACGAGCAGTACTTC.

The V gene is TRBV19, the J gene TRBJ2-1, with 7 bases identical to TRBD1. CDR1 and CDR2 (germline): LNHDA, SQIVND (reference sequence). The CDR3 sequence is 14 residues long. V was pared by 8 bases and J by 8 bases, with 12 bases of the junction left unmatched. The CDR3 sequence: CASSQTGIRDEQFF. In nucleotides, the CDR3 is TGTGCCAGTTCCCAGACAGGGATCAGGGATGAGCAGTTCTTC. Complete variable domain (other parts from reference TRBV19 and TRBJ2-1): DGGITQSPKYLFRKEGQNVTLSCEQNLNHDAMYWYRQDPGQGLRLIYYSQIVNDFQKGDIAEGYSVSREKKESFPLTVTSAQKNPTAFYLCASSQTGIRDEQFFGPGTRLTVL.

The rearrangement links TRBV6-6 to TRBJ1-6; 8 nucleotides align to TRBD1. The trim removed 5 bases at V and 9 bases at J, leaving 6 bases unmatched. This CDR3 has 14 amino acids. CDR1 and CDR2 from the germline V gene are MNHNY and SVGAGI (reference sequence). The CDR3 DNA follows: TGTGCCAGCAGTATAACAGGGGGTAGTTCACCCCTCCACTTT. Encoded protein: CASSITGGSSPLHF.

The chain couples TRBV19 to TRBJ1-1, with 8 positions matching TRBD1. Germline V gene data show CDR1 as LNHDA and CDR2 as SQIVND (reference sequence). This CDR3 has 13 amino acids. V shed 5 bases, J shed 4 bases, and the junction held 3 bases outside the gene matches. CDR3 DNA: TGTGCCAGTAGTCCTACAGGGGGCACTGAAGCTTTCTTT. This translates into CASSPTGGTEAFF.

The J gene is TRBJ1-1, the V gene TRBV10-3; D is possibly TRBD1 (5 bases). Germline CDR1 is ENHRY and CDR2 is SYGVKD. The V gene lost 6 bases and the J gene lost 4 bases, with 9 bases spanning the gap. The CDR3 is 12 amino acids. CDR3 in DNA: TGTGCCATCAGAGAGGGACCCACTGAAGCTTTCTTT. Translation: CAIREGPTEAFF.

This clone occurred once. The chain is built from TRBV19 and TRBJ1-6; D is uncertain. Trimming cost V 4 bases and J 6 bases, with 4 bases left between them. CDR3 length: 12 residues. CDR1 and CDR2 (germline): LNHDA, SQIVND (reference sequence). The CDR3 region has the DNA TGTGCCAGTAGTAGAGTTAATTCACCCCTCCACTTT. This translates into CASSRVNSPLHF.

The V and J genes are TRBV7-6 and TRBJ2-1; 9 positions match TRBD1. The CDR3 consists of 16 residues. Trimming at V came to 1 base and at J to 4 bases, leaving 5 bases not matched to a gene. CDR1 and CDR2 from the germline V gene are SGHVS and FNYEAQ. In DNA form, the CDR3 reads TGTGCCAGCAGCTTAGGAGGAGGACAGGGGTACAATGAGCAGTTCTTC. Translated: CASSLGGGQGYNEQFF.

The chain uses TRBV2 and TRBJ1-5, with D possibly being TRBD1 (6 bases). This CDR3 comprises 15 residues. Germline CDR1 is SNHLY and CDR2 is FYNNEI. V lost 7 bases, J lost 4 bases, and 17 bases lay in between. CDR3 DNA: TGTGCCAGCACGAGGGACACCGCGGGGAATCAGCCCCAGCATTTT. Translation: CASTRDTAGNQPQHF.

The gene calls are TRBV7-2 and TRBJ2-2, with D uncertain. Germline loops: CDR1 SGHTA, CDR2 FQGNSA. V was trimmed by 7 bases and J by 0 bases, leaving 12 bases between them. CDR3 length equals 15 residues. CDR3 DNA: TGTGCCAGCAACCGAGAGAGTACGAACACCGGGGAGCTGTTTTTT. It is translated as CASNRESTNTGELFF. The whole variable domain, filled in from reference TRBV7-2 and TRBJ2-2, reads GAGVSQSPSNKVTEKGKDVELRCDPISGHTALYWYRQSLGQGLEFLIYFQGNSAPDKSGLPSDRFSAERTGGSVSTLTIQRTQQEDSAVYLCASNRESTNTGELFFGEGSRLTVL.

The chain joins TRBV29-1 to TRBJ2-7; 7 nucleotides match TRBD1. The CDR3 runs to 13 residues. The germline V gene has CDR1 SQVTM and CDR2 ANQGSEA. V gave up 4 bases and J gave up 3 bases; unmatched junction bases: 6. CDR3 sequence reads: CSVARDSNYEQYF. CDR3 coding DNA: TGCAGCGTTGCCCGGGACAGTAACTACGAGCAGTACTTC.